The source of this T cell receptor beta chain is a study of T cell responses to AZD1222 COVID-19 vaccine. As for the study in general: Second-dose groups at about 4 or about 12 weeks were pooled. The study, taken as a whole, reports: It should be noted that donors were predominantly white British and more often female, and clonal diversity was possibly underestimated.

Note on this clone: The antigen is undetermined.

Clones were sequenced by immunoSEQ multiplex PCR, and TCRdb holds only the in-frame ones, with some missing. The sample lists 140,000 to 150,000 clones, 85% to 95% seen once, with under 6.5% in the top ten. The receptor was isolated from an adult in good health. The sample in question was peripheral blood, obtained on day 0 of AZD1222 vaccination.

CDR3 in amino acids: CASSIAVTTDTQYF. CDR3 DNA: TGTGCCAGTAGTATCGCGGTCACCACAGATACGCAGTATTTT. The V gene is TRBV19, the J gene TRBJ2-3; D is unresolved. V lost 3 bases and J 2 bases, leaving 9 bases between the germline ends. CDR1 and CDR2 from the germline V gene are LNHDA and SQIVND (reference sequence). The CDR3 contains 14 residues.